The sequence of this T cell receptor (beta chain) was determined in a study of blood T cell repertoires in COVID-19. Study details: COVID-19 samples collected from the United States, Italy and Spain covered acute and convalescent phases.

CDR3 size: 13 residues. Germline V gene lookup returns CDR1 SGHNT and CDR2 YENEEA. V lost 3 bases, J lost 1 base, and 6 bases lay in between. Authors' data handling: Nucleated cell number was recorded as an estimate derived from reference gene primer amplification. Repertoires were generated with immunoSEQ multiplex PCR, while TCRdb's copy carries only in-frame clones and drops some. V and J calls plus clone size are reproduced from that table; the DNA served to infer D and trimming. The repertoire holds 310,000 or so clones, approximately 88% seen once, with roughly 6.7% in the top ten. The specimen was peripheral blood. The sequence was collected from a man between 18 and 29 years old who had recovered from COVID-19. The chain has TRBV11-3 and TRBJ1-1; D unresolved. CDR3 protein: CASSFTRNTEAFF. In DNA form, the CDR3 reads TGTGCCAGCAGCTTTACCAGGAACACTGAAGCTTTCTTT.